Following are 23 T cell receptor beta chains from one sample sequenced in a study of T cells in Graves' hyperthyroidism and ophthalmopathy. TCR beta CDR3 regions were amplified from RNA. HTBI primers were employed in a first-round RT-PCR of the TCR CDR3. TCRdb passed the multiplex PCR reads through MiXCR, listing each CDR3 protein once. This table holds about 640,000 distinct CDR3 sequences, about a fifth found once. Specimen: blood. The receptors derive from a man aged 25 to 40 with Graves' ophthalmopathy.

The chain combines TRBV7-6 with TRBJ2-1, with TRBD2 as a possible D gene (5 bases). Germline-derived CDR1 and CDR2 are SGHVS and FNYEAQ. This CDR3 comprises 15 residues. The germline V and J ends were trimmed by 3 bases and 6 bases, with 15 bases remaining between them. CDR3 DNA: TGTGCCAGCAGCTTTTTAAGCGGAGCCCTCAATGAGCAGTTCTTC. It encodes CASSFLSGALNEQFF.

In this sample, this clonotype turned up many times. The chain is built from TRBV12-3 or TRBV12-4 and TRBJ2-1; 8 bases are shared with TRBD2. The CDR3 has 14 amino acids. The J segment lost 9 bases and the V segment lost 5 bases, leaving 9 bases of the junction unmatched. Here the CDR3 reads CASSPLGLVGEQFF. For the CDR3, the DNA is TGTGCCAGCAGTCCCTTGGGACTAGTGGGTGAGCAGTTCTTC.

The chain couples TRBV27 to TRBJ2-1; D not certain. CDR1 and CDR2 from the germline V gene are MNHEY and SMNVEV (reference sequence). The CDR3 sequence is 15 residues long. Trimming took off 6 bases at V and 4 bases at J, with 16 bases between the two ends. CDR3: CASRARQEGYNEQFF. The CDR3 DNA is TGTGCCAGCAGGGCACGTCAGGAAGGGTACAATGAGCAGTTCTTC.

The J gene is TRBJ2-7, the V gene TRBV5-5; possibly TRBD1 or TRBD2 for D (5 bases each). The CDR3 sequence is 15 residues long. Deletions cut 1 base from V and 5 bases from J, with 16 bases between. The germline V gene has CDR1 SGHKS and CDR2 YYEKEE (reference sequence). The DNA of the CDR3 is TGTGCCAGCAGCTTGTGGGGACGGACTTTTGACGAGCAGTACTTC. Encoded protein: CASSLWGRTFDEQYF.

This chain joins TRBV28 and TRBJ1-2; D uncertain. Germline lookup yields CDR1 MDHEN and CDR2 SYDVKM. V was pared by 7 bases and J by 7 bases, with 16 bases between. The CDR3 covers 13 residues. The CDR3 reads CASTLGVEFGYTF. In DNA form, the CDR3 reads TGTGCCAGCACCCTCGGGGTGGAATTTGGCTACACCTTC.

This clonotype was counted many times. V is TRBV2 and J is TRBJ2-7; 8 bases match TRBD1. V shed 4 bases and J 7 bases; nucleotides not matched to a gene: 9. This CDR3 comprises 14 residues. Germline V gene data show CDR1 as SNHLY and CDR2 as FYNNEI. CDR3 coding DNA: TGTGCCAGCAGTGGGACAGGGATAATGGGTGAGCAGTACTTC. Translating gives CASSGTGIMGEQYF. The variable domain in full, completed from reference TRBV2 and TRBJ2-7, reads EPEVTQTPSHQVTQMGQEVILRCVPISNHLYFYWYRQILGQKVEFLVSFYNNEISEKSEIFDDQFSVERPDGSNFTLKIRSTKLEDSAMYFCASSGTGIMGEQYFGPGTRLTVT.

A word on this clonotype: A much larger clone lies a single base off, so this may be a read error. V gene TRBV7-2 combines with J gene TRBJ2-4; unclear D gene. The CDR3 length is 13 residues. CDR1 is SGHTA, CDR2 FQGNSA, per germline. CDR3 nucleotides: TGTGCCTGCAGCTTCTCGCGGACAAACATTCAGTACTTC. Its protein is CACSFSRTNIQYF.

The chain is built from TRBV30 and TRBJ1-4; TRBD1 agrees at 7 bases. V lost 3 bases to trimming and J lost 8 bases; unmatched junction nucleotides: 12. The CDR3 covers 15 residues. The germline gives CDR1 GTSNPN, CDR2 SVGIG (reference sequence). In DNA form, the CDR3 reads TGTGCCTGGAGCACGCGAGGGGGCCGAAGAGAAAAACTGTTTTTT. Protein: CAWSTRGGRREKLFF.

This rearrangement joins TRBV19 to TRBJ2-3; 8 positions match TRBD1. Germline lookup yields CDR1 LNHDA and CDR2 SQIVND (reference sequence). The CDR3 has 14 amino acids. The junction had 7 bases not matched to a gene; V was cut back by 9 bases and J by 2 bases. CDR3 residues: CASSDRGATDTQYF. The DNA of the CDR3 is TGTGCCAGCTCAGACAGGGGTGCCACAGATACGCAGTATTTT.

For this clonotype: A single base separates this from a much larger clone, so it may be a read error. The chain has TRBV28 and TRBJ1-1; 9 nucleotides match TRBD1. The CDR3 contains 15 residues. The germline gives CDR1 MDHEN, CDR2 SYDVKM. CDR3 sequence: CVSSSSGTGLTSAFF. The CDR3 DNA is TGTGTCAGCAGTTCGTCCGGGACAGGGCTGACTTCAGCTTTCTTT. Full variable domain (remainder filled in from reference TRBV28 and TRBJ1-1): DVKVTQSSRYLVKRTGEKVFLECVQDMDHENMFWYRQDPGLGLRLIYFSYDVKMKEKGDIPEGYSVSREKKERFSLILESASTNQTSMYLCVSSSSGTGLTSAFFGQGTRLTVV.

The CDR3 nucleotides read TGTGCCAGCAGTGAATTCGTGGGAGAGCAGTACTTC. This gives the protein CASSEFVGEQYF. This rearrangement joins TRBV25-1 to TRBJ2-7; D is uncertain. This CDR3 has 12 residues. The germline CDR1 and CDR2 sequences are MGHDK and SYGVNS. V gave up 1 base and J gave up 7 bases, with 8 bases separating them.

There are a few counts of this clonotype. The V gene is TRBV12-3 or TRBV12-4, the J gene TRBJ2-2; 7 bases match TRBD2. This CDR3 is built from 18 residues. V was pared by 7 bases and J by 2 bases, with 16 bases of the junction left unmatched. CDR3 nucleotides: TGTGCCAGCACCACCCTTTTTACTAGCGCGAGAAACACCGGGGAGCTGTTTTTT. Translation: CASTTLFTSARNTGELFF.

CDR3 DNA sequence: TGTGCCAGCAGCCTCGGACTAGCGGGAGATCTCGCAGATACGCAGTATTTT. This codes for CASSLGLAGDLADTQYF. The chain links TRBV7-2 to TRBJ2-3; 13 nucleotides line up with TRBD2. Germline CDR1 and CDR2: SGHTA and FQGNSA. J was trimmed by 4 bases and V by 5 bases; bases with no gene match: 9. The CDR3 runs to 17 residues.

This clonotype has only a few counts. This chain joins TRBV18 and TRBJ2-1, with 11 bases matching TRBD2. V lost 6 bases, J lost 4 bases, and 11 bases stayed unmatched. The germline gives CDR1 KGHSH, CDR2 LQKENI. The CDR3 consists of 17 residues. The CDR3 is CASSQTSGTSGYNEQFF. In nucleotides, the CDR3 is TGTGCCAGCTCCCAAACGTCCGGGACTAGCGGATACAATGAGCAGTTCTTC.

J is TRBJ2-3 and V is TRBV10-3; 8 bases are shared with TRBD1. Germline loops: CDR1 ENHRY, CDR2 SYGVKD. After removal of 10 bases from V and 0 bases from J, the junction contained 9 bases not matched to a gene. This CDR3 region has 15 residues. CDR3 DNA: TGTGCCACCACAGGGGGGTCCCCTAGCACAGATACGCAGTATTTT. Protein product: CATTGGSPSTDTQYF.

There are a few counts of this clonotype. This sequence joins TRBV12-3 or TRBV12-4 and TRBJ2-7, with 7 positions matching TRBD1. Losses at the gene ends were 5 bases for V and 0 bases for J; bases not matched to a gene: 7. This CDR3 comprises 15 residues. The CDR3 here is CASSRRQGGSYEQYF. The CDR3 DNA reads as TGTGCCAGCAGTCGAAGACAGGGCGGCTCCTACGAGCAGTACTTC.

The gene calls are TRBV10-2 and TRBJ1-2; D is possibly TRBD1 (5 bases). Trimming stripped 6 bases from V and 6 bases from J, with 20 bases between. The CDR3 extends over 15 amino acids. Germline CDR1 is WSHSY and CDR2 is SAAADI. CDR3: CASSHPTERLDGYTF. The CDR3 DNA reads TGCGCCAGCAGCCACCCGACAGAACGGCTCGATGGCTACACCTTC.

This clonotype appeared a few times. The chain is built from TRBV5-1 and TRBJ2-1; 7 bases are a match to TRBD1. Per germline, CDR1 SGHRS and CDR2 YFSETQ. V lost 6 bases to trimming and J lost 7 bases; unmatched junction nucleotides: 10. CDR3 length: 14 residues. The CDR3: CASNDPGTVNEQFF. The CDR3 nucleotides read TGCGCCAGCAATGATCCCGGGACAGTAAATGAGCAGTTCTTC.

This rearrangement joins TRBV29-1 to TRBJ2-5; 7 nucleotides match TRBD1. CDR3 size: 14 residues. The germline V gene has CDR1 SQVTM and CDR2 ANQGSEA. V dropped 8 bases and J dropped 2; count of bases not matched to a gene: 11. In DNA form, the CDR3 reads TGCAGCACCCTGACAGGGATGGGGCAAGAGACCCAGTACTTC. Amino acid sequence: CSTLTGMGQETQYF. The entire variable domain, with the rest obtained from reference TRBV29-1 and TRBJ2-5, is as follows: SAVISQKPSRDICQRGTSLTIQCQVDSQVTMMFWYRQQPGQSLTLIATANQGSEATYESGFVIDKFPISRPNLTFSTLTVSNMSPEDSSIYLCSTLTGMGQETQYFGPGTRLLVL.

The chain carries TRBV6-1 and TRBJ1-6, with 9 nucleotides matching TRBD1. Trimming took 6 bases from V and 9 from J; bases not matched to a gene: 9. The CDR3 totals 15 residues. Germline CDR1 is MNHNS and CDR2 is SASEGT. CDR3 coding DNA: TGTGCCAGCAGGTCCACAGGGGGCGGAAGTTCACCCCTCCACTTT. Its protein product is CASRSTGGGSSPLHF.

This clonotype was counted a few times. The chain links TRBV5-1 to TRBJ2-5; 12 bases align to TRBD2. There are 17 residues in the CDR3. Germline CDR1 is SGHRS and CDR2 is YFSETQ. V lost 4 bases to trimming and J lost 0 bases; unmatched junction nucleotides: 7. CDR3 region: CASSPSGRASYQETQYF. For the CDR3, the DNA is TGCGCCAGCAGCCCTAGCGGGAGGGCCAGTTACCAAGAGACCCAGTACTTC.

This clonotype was detected a few times. The J gene is TRBJ1-5, the V gene TRBV12-3 or TRBV12-4, with 8 positions matching TRBD1. The trim removed 3 bases at V and 1 base at J, leaving 11 bases unmatched. There are 18 residues in the CDR3. The CDR3 bases are TGTGCCAGCAGTTTTACACCCGGACAGGGTAGGAGCAATCAGCCCCAGCATTTT. It is translated as CASSFTPGQGRSNQPQHF.

This clonotype has only a few counts. The V call is TRBV9, the J call TRBJ1-1; perhaps TRBD1 as D (5 bases). Germline lookup yields CDR1 SGDLS and CDR2 YYNGEE. The CDR3 sequence is 12 residues long. V dropped 0 bases and J dropped 9 bases, with 9 bases sitting between them. The DNA for the CDR3 is TGTGCCAGCAGCGTAGCAGGGTCACAAGCTTTCTTT. This translates into CASSVAGSQAFF.